The 20 T cell receptor beta chains below come from one sample, sequenced in a study of molecular identifiers for immune sequencing clone quantification. In TCRdb, the PCR reads were re-called with MiXCR into one record per CDR3 protein. The sample lists roughly 630,000 distinct CDR3 sequences; 25% were seen once. The specimen sequenced was naive CD8+ T cells from blood, with Jurkat cell RNA spiked in. Subset in this sample: FACS-sorted CD8+CD4-CCR7+CD45RA+ naive T cells. Receptors originate from a human donor in good health. Some libraries in this study had Jurkat cell RNA spiked in.

The chain employs TRBV27 and TRBJ1-2; 8 positions match TRBD1. CDR1 is MNHEY, CDR2 SMNVEV, per germline (reference sequence). V shed 2 bases, J shed 7 bases, and the junction held 3 bases outside the gene matches. The CDR3 contains 13 residues. The CDR3 region has the DNA TGTGCCAGCAGTTTACAGGGGGCAGGTGGCTACACCTTC. This translates into CASSLQGAGGYTF.

Concerning this clonotype itself: Relative to the germline gene, one junction end is altered; a read error may explain this. This sequence joins TRBV13 and TRBJ2-1, with D unresolved. This CDR3 has 14 residues. Per germline, CDR1 PRHDT and CDR2 FYEKMQ (reference sequence). The CDR3 spells CASSLARSYNAQFF. In DNA, the CDR3 is TGTGCCAGCAGCTTAGCCAGGTCCTACAATGCGCAGTTCTTC.

On this clonotype itself: This sequence may be a read error, since a much larger clone differs from it by one base. The chain employs TRBV7-9 and TRBJ2-3; the D gene could be TRBD1 or TRBD2 (5 bases each). The CDR3 is 16 amino acids. The germline CDR1 and CDR2 sequences are SEHNR and FQNEAQ (reference sequence). V was pared by 5 bases and J by 7 bases, with 22 bases between. DNA for the CDR3: TGTGCCAGCAGCCCCAAGGGACGGGACCGCGAGTATACGCAGTATTTT. Translating it yields CASSPKGRDREYTQYF.

This clonotype showed up many times. V and J are TRBV12-3 or TRBV12-4 and TRBJ1-5; maybe TRBD1 (5 bases). The CDR3 is 15 amino acids. The ends were cut back, 5 bases at V and 0 bases at J, with 11 bases in the middle. This CDR3 is CASSPGHNSNQPQHF. CDR3 nucleotide sequence: TGTGCCAGCAGTCCCGGACACAATAGCAATCAGCCCCAGCATTTT.

This clonotype was counted ten times or more. CDR3 nucleotide sequence: TGTGCCAGCAGCTACCTAGCGGGAGCTACAGATACGCAGTATTTT. This codes for CASSYLAGATDTQYF. V gene TRBV7-9 combines with J gene TRBJ2-3; 10 bases fit TRBD2. In germline, CDR1 is SEHNR, CDR2 FQNEAQ (reference sequence). CDR3 length: 15 residues. J was trimmed by 3 bases and V by 4 bases; bases with no gene match: 4.

This clonotype was seen repeatedly, ten times or more. This chain uses TRBV29-1 with TRBJ2-1; D unclear. V lost 3 bases to trimming and J lost 3 bases, with 3 bases between them. This CDR3 is built from 11 residues. Germline V lookup: CDR1 SQVTM, CDR2 ANQGSEA. The CDR3 sequence: CSVEVYNEQFF. The CDR3 bases are TGCAGCGTTGAGGTCTACAATGAGCAGTTCTTC.

This chain connects TRBV11-2 to TRBJ2-1, with TRBD2 identical over 9 bases. Germline V lookup: CDR1 SGHAT, CDR2 FQNNGV. J lost 7 bases, V lost 2 bases, and 3 bases had no gene match. CDR3 length equals 14 residues. Here the CDR3 reads CASSLSSGGNEQFF. For the CDR3, the DNA is TGTGCCAGCAGCTTATCAAGCGGGGGGAATGAGCAGTTCTTC. The full variable domain, in which reference TRBV11-2 and TRBJ2-1 provide the parts outside the CDR3, is EAGVAQSPRYKIIEKRQSVAFWCNPISGHATLYWYQQILGQGPKLLIQFQNNGVVDDSQLPKDRFSAERLKGVDSTLKIQPAKLEDSAVYLCASSLSSGGNEQFFGPGTRLTVL.

Comment on this clonotype: Germline and junction disagree at one end, which may indicate a read error. The gene calls are TRBV19 and TRBJ1-2; TRBD1 matches 7 bases. Germline V gene sequence: CDR1 LNHDA, CDR2 SQIVND (reference sequence). The CDR3 runs 13 residues. CDR3: CASSISTLRTGFF. The CDR3 bases are TGTGCCAGTAGTATATCGACGTTGCGGACAGGTTTCTTC.

The V gene is TRBV24-1, the J gene TRBJ1-5; perhaps TRBD1 as D (6 bases). This CDR3 region has 15 residues. Germline loops: CDR1 KGHDR, CDR2 SFDVKD. Trimming took off 3 bases at V and 5 bases at J, with 13 bases between the two ends. This chain's CDR3 is CATSDTGLGDQPQHF. Here the CDR3 DNA reads TGTGCCACCAGTGATACAGGGCTGGGGGATCAGCCCCAGCATTTT.

This chain links TRBV13 with TRBJ2-5; tentatively, D is TRBD1 or TRBD2 (5 bases each). The CDR3 covers 17 residues. Germline V CDR1 and CDR2: PRHDT, FYEKMQ (reference sequence). Deletions cut 3 bases from V and 2 bases from J, with 19 bases between. In DNA form, the CDR3 reads TGTGCCAGCAGCTTTCGCACATCCGAGGGGCTTCAAGAGACCCAGTACTTC. Translating gives CASSFRTSEGLQETQYF.

For this clonotype: The CDR3 carries no conserved terminal phenylalanine or tryptophan, so it likely arises from a read error. The chain recombines TRBV12-3 or TRBV12-4 with TRBJ2-2, with D possibly TRBD2 on 5 matching bases. Trimming stripped 8 bases from V and 6 bases from J, with 19 bases between. The CDR3 runs 15 residues. Here the CDR3 DNA reads TGTGCCAGCCGCAGTTGGACTCCCAATTCCGGGGAGCTGTTTTCT. Protein product: CASRSWTPNSGELFS.

This clonotype was found a few times. The chain combines TRBV5-6 with TRBJ2-5, with D possibly TRBD1 on 6 matching bases. Germline values: CDR1 SGHDT, CDR2 YYEEEE. This CDR3 has 14 amino acids. V lost 5 bases to trimming and J lost 5 bases, with 16 bases between them. CDR3 residues: CASSEGQNLETQYF. CDR3 coding DNA: TGTGCCAGCAGTGAAGGACAGAACCTGGAGACCCAGTACTTC.

This clonotype was seen repeatedly, ten times or more. The V call is TRBV3-1, the J call TRBJ2-3; possibly TRBD2 for D (7 bases). Trimming pared 0 bases from V and 8 bases from J, leaving 24 bases between. The CDR3 runs to 18 residues. Germline V CDR1 and CDR2: LGHDT, YNNKEL (reference sequence). In DNA form, the CDR3 reads TGTGCCAGCAGCCAAGAACTGCGGGGGCTCAATAAGAAAGTTACGCAGTATTTT. Amino acids: CASSQELRGLNKKVTQYF.

In this sample, this clonotype turned up a few times. The chain couples TRBV11-3 to TRBJ2-7; the D is unclear. CDR1 is SGHNT, CDR2 YENEEA, per germline. V lost 0 bases, J lost 5 bases, and 8 bases lay in between. CDR3 length equals 13 residues. The DNA for the CDR3 is TGTGCCAGCAGCTTAGATTTAGCCCACGAGCAGTACTTC. Residues: CASSLDLAHEQYF.

In DNA, the CDR3 is TGTGCCAGCAGCTCTGGACTAGCGACGAATGAGCAGTTCTTC. Protein product: CASSSGLATNEQFF. The J gene is TRBJ2-1, the V gene TRBV7-9, with TRBD2 matching 9 bases. The V gene's germline CDR1 is SEHNR and CDR2 FQNEAQ (reference sequence). The trim removed 4 bases at V and 7 bases at J, leaving 5 bases unmatched. This CDR3 contains 14 residues.

Worth noting for this clonotype: A much larger clone lies a single base off, so this may be a read error. The conserved closing phenylalanine or tryptophan is absent in this CDR3, likely reflecting a read error. The J gene is TRBJ2-7, the V gene TRBV5-3; 7 bases map to TRBD1. TRBV5-3 is sorted into the ORF group, with uncertain function. This CDR3 is 14 amino acids long. Unmatched junction bases numbered 12, after V lost 8 bases and J lost 4 bases. This CDR3 is CASSQPDREYEQYL. The CDR3 DNA reads TGTGCCAGCAGCCAGCCCGACAGGGAGTACGAGCAGTACCTC.

This clonotype was seen many times. The rearrangement joins TRBV7-3 to TRBJ1-3; unclear D gene. Germline assignment: CDR1 SGHTA and CDR2 FQGTGA. The V end was cut by 5 bases, the J end by 2 bases, with 13 bases between. The CDR3 totals 15 residues. The CDR3 DNA follows: TGTGCCAGCAGCCCCCTGGGAGGGCCTGGAAACACCATATATTTT. This gives the protein CASSPLGGPGNTIYF.

For this clonotype: A much larger clonotype is one base distant, so this may be a read error. This chain joins TRBV12-3 or TRBV12-4 and TRBJ2-7, with 9 bases aligning to TRBD1. V trimming: 11 bases; J trimming: 2 bases; junction bases outside the gene matches: 4. The CDR3 totals 12 residues. This CDR3 reads CASGTGPYEQYF. The CDR3, as DNA: TGTGCCTCCGGGACAGGGCCCTACGAGCAGTACTTC.

This clonotype was seen only a few times. The chain has TRBV6-2 or TRBV6-3 and TRBJ2-7; D remains unclear. The CDR3 spans 12 residues. Trimming cost V 2 bases and J 0 bases, with 2 bases left between them. CDR1 and CDR2 (germline): MNHEY, SVGEGT. CDR3 loop: CASSYVSYEQYF. The DNA of the CDR3 is TGTGCCAGCAGTTACGTCTCCTACGAGCAGTACTTC.

This clonotype came up many times. This chain uses TRBV4-1 with TRBJ2-7, with 7 positions matching TRBD1. The CDR3 totals 14 residues. The V segment lost 2 bases and the J segment 4 bases; nucleotides outside the gene matches: 5. Germline V gene sequence: CDR1 MGHRA, CDR2 YSYEKL. The CDR3: CASSQKRGLYEQYF. DNA of the CDR3: TGCGCCAGCAGCCAAAAGAGGGGGCTGTACGAGCAGTACTTC.